This T cell receptor (beta chain) originates from a study of blood T cell repertoires in COVID-19. Study context: T cells, B-cell-depleted T cells, or PBMCs provided the cDNA or gDNA that served as material.

Clones were read by immunoSEQ multiplex PCR, and TCRdb kept only the in-frame ones, dropping some. The table records roughly 220,000 clones, approximately 86% of them present only once. This CDR3 has 13 amino acids. Germline-derived CDR1 and CDR2 are SGHTS and YDEGEE. The V end lost 5 bases, the J end lost 11 bases, and 20 bases lay between the germline ends. Sequencing used peripheral blood. This sequence was found in a woman aged 45-65 years with COVID-19, enrolled during active disease. The chain combines TRBV5-8 with TRBJ2-7; D might be TRBD2 (6 bases). The DNA of the CDR3 is TGTGCCAGCAGACTAAGATCCGGGACTCGGGAGTACGTC. This gives the protein CASRLRSGTREYV.